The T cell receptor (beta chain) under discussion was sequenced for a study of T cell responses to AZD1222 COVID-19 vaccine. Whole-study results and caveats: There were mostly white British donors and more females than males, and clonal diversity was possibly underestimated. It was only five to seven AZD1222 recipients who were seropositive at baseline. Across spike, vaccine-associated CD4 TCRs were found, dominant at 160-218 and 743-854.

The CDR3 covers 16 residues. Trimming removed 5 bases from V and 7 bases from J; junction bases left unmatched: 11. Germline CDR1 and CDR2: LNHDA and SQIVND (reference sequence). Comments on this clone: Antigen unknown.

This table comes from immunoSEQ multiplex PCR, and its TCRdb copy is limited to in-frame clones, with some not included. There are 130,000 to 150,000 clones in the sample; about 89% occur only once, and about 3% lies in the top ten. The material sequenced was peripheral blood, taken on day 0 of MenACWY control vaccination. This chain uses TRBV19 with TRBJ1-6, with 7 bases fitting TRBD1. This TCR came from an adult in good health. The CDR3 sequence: CASSPIERGRNSPLHF. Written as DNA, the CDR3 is TGTGCCAGTAGTCCGATTGAGAGGGGGCGAAATTCACCCCTCCACTTT.